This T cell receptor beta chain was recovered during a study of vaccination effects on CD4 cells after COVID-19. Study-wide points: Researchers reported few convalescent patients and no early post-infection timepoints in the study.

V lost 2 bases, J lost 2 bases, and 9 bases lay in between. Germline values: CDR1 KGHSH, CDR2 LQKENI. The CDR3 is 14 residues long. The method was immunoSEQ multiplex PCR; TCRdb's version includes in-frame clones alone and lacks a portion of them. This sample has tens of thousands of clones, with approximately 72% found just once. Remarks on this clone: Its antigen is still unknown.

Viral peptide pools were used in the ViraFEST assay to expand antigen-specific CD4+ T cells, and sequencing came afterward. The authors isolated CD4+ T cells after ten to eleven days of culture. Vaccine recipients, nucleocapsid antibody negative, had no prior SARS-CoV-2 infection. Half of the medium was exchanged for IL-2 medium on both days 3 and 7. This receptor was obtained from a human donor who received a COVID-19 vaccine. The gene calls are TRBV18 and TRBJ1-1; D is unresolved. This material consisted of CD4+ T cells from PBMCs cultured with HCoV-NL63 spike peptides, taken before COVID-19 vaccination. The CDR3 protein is CASSPSTVNTEAFF. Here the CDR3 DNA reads TGTGCCAGCTCACCATCCACGGTTAACACTGAAGCTTTCTTT.